This TCR beta chain was recorded in a study of early T cells in non-severe SARS-CoV-2 infection. Germline V gene lookup returns CDR1 SGHRS and CDR2 YFSETQ. Deletions cut 3 bases from V and 5 bases from J, with 8 bases between. The CDR3 spans 12 residues. This clonotype was counted a few times. TCRdb re-called the 5' RACE reads through MiXCR, storing one row per CDR3 protein. The table includes around 92,000 distinct CDR3 sequences, 9.5% to 11% detected once. The TCR was taken from an adult who was a healthcare worker with PCR-confirmed SARS-CoV-2 infection or an uninfected control (not recorded which). The rearrangement uses TRBV5-1 and TRBJ1-1; no firm D call. Material: whole blood. CDR3 coding DNA: TGCGCCAGCAGCTCCACTAGGACTGAAGCTTTCTTT. Its translation: CASSSTRTEAFF.